The 4 T cell receptor beta chains below were found in one sample sequenced in a study of cytomegalovirus exposure and HLA in healthy donors. The PCR used 60 Vbeta and 13 Jbeta primers. The assay was immunoSEQ multiplex PCR, and TCRdb's table has in-frame clones only and misses some. The table lists 130,000 to 150,000 clones, roughly three quarters of them singletons. The specimen was PBMCs. All receptors come from a female donor in good health and CMV-seronegative.

This sequence joins TRBV7-9 and TRBJ1-4, with a weak D call TRBD1 (6 bases). The germline V and J ends were trimmed by 5 bases and 8 bases, with 18 bases remaining between them. Germline V gene sequence: CDR1 SEHNR, CDR2 FQNEAQ (reference sequence). This CDR3 contains 15 residues. CDR3 amino acids: CASSQPLGGDEKLFF. In nucleotides, the CDR3 is TGTGCCAGCAGCCAACCTTTAGGGGGGGACGAAAAACTGTTTTTT.

The rearrangement links TRBV5-4 to TRBJ2-3; TRBD2 aligns across 13 bases. The CDR3 consists of 15 residues. Germline CDR1 reads SGHNT; CDR2 reads YYREEE (reference sequence). V lost 4 bases to trimming and J lost 7 bases; unmatched junction nucleotides: 6. CDR3 residues: CASSDWTSGGNTQYF. DNA for the CDR3: TGTGCCAGCAGCGATTGGACTAGCGGGGGAAATACGCAGTATTTT.

This chain links TRBV5-8 with TRBJ2-7; D possibly corresponds to TRBD2 (6 bases). The V end lost 7 bases, the J end lost 0 bases, and 11 bases lay between the germline ends. CDR1 and CDR2 from the germline V gene are SGHTS and YDEGEE. CDR3 size: 13 residues. The CDR3 reads CASGGDFSYEQYF. CDR3 DNA sequence: TGTGCCAGCGGAGGGGACTTCTCCTACGAGCAGTACTTC.

The chain carries TRBV7-9 and TRBJ2-7; 8 bases map to TRBD1. The V segment lost 4 bases and the J segment 4 bases; nucleotides outside the gene matches: 9. The CDR3 extends over 15 amino acids. Per the germline V gene, CDR1 is SEHNR and CDR2 is FQNEAQ (reference sequence). CDR3 residues: CASSYKDRGAYEQYF. CDR3 nucleotide sequence: TGTGCCAGCAGCTACAAAGACAGGGGAGCGTACGAGCAGTACTTC.